Listed below are T cell receptor beta chains from one sample, sequenced in a study of blood T cell repertoires in COVID-19. Profiling relied on immunoSEQ multiplex PCR, and the TCRdb table lists in-frame clones only, not all of them. The table records more than 100,000 clones, around four fifths of them present only once. The source material was peripheral blood. Every receptor here comes from a man aged 60 to 69 with active or convalescent COVID-19. Each CDR3 is given without its conserved first and last residue.

j_call | cdr3_length | v_call | cdr3_aa
TRBJ2-5 | 20 | TRBV18 | ASSPITPTGLAGATSRETQY
TRBJ2-1 | 13 | TRBV5-1 | ASSLGQGNTDEQF
TRBJ1-1 | 10 | TRBV11-2 | ASSPQGLEAF
TRBJ2-2 | 15 | TRBV4-3 | ASSQAAGGPGTGELF
TRBJ2-3 | 12 | TRBV4-3 | ASSDLSDTDTQY
TRBJ2-2 | 12 | TRBV19 | ASTTTWGAGELF
TRBJ2-1 | 14 | TRBV4-3 | ASSQDPRPDYNEQF
TRBJ1-2 | 13 | TRBV18 | ASSPPAGGEGGYT
TRBJ2-7 | 11 | TRBV27 | ASSSRSSYEQY
TRBJ2-5 | 12 | TRBV7-8 | ASSHSDRTETQY
TRBJ1-4 | 12 | TRBV14 | ASSQFSTNEKLF
TRBJ1-1 | 12 | TRBV2 | ASSESDRVVIAF
TRBJ2-7 | 13 | TRBV19 | ASSMKSGRAVEQY